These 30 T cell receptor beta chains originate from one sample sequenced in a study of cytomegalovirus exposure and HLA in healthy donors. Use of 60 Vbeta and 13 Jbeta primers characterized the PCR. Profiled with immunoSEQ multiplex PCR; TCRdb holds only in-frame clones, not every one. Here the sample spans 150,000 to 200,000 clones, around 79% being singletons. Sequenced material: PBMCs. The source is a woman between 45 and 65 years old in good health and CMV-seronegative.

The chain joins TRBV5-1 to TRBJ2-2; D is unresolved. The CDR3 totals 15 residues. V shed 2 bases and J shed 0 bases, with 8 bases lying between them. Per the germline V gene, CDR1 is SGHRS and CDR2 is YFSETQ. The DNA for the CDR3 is TGCGCCAGCAGCTTAACGACTCCGAACACCGGGGAGCTGTTTTTT. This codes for CASSLTTPNTGELFF.

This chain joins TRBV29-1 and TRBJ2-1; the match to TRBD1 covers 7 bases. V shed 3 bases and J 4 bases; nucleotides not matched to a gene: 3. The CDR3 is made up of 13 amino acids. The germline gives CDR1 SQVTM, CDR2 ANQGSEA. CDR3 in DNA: TGCAGCGTTGATCCGGGACAGTACAATGAGCAGTTCTTC. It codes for CSVDPGQYNEQFF.

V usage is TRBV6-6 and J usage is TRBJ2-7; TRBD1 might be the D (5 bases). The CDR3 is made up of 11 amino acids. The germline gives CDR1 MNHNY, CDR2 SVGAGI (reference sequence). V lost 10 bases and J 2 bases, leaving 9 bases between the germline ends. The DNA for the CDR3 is TGTGCCACTCAAGGGGCCTACGAGCAGTACTTC. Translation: CATQGAYEQYF.

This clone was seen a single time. The CDR3 region has the DNA TGTGCCAGTAGCTGGGACAGGCTCATCTATGGCTACACCTTC. Protein product: CASSWDRLIYGYTF. The chain is built from TRBV19 and TRBJ1-2, with 8 bases matching TRBD1. The length of the CDR3 is 14 residues. V gave up 6 bases and J gave up 4 bases; unmatched junction bases: 7. Germline CDR1 is LNHDA and CDR2 is SQIVND (reference sequence). Variable domain in full (rest from reference TRBV19 and TRBJ1-2): DGGITQSPKYLFRKEGQNVTLSCEQNLNHDAMYWYRQDPGQGLRLIYYSQIVNDFQKGDIAEGYSVSREKKESFPLTVTSAQKNPTAFYLCASSWDRLIYGYTFGSGTRLTVV.

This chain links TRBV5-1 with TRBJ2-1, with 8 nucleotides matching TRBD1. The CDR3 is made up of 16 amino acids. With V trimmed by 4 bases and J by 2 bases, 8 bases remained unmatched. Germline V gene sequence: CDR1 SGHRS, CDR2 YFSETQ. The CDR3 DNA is TGCGCCAGCAGCCCCGAGGCAGGGGGCCCCTACAATGAGCAGTTCTTC. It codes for CASSPEAGGPYNEQFF.

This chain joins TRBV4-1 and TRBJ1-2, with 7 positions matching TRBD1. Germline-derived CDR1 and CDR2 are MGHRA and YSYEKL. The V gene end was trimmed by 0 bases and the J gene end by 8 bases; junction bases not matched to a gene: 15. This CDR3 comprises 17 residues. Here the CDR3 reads CASSQETRQGVIGGYTF. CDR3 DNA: TGCGCCAGCAGCCAAGAGACGAGACAGGGAGTGATTGGAGGCTACACCTTC.

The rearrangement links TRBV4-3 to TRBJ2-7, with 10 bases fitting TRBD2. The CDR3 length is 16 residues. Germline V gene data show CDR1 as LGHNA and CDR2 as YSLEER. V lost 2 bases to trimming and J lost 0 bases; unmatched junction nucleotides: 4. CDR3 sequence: CASSQMASGSSYEQYF. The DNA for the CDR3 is TGCGCCAGCAGCCAAATGGCTAGCGGGAGCTCCTACGAGCAGTACTTC.

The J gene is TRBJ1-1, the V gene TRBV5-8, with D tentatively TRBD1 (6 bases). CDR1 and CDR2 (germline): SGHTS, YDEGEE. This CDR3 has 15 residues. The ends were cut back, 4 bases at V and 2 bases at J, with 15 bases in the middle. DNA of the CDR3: TGTGCCAGCAGCGGGGGGGGGCAGCTTAACACTGAAGCTTTCTTT. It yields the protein CASSGGGQLNTEAFF.

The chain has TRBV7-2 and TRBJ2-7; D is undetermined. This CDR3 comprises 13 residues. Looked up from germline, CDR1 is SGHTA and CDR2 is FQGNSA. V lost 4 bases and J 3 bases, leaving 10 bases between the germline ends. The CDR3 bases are TGTGCCAGCAGCTCCCCGTCCCTCTACGAGCAGTACTTC. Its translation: CASSSPSLYEQYF.

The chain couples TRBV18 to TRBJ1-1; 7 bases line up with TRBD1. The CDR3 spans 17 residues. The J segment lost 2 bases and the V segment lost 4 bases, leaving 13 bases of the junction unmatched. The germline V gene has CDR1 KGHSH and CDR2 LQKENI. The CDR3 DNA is TGTGCCAGCTCACGCCTTCCCGGGACAGCCTCTAACACTGAAGCTTTCTTT. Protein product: CASSRLPGTASNTEAFF.

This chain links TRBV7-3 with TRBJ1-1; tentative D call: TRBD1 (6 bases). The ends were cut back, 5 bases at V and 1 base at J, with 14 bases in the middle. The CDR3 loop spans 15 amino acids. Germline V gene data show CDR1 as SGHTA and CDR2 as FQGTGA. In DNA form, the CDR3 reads TGTGCCAGCAGCCCGGACAGCCGAAAGAACACTGAAGCTTTCTTT. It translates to CASSPDSRKNTEAFF. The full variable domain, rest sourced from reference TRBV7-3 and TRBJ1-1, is GAGVSQTPSNKVTEKGKYVELRCDPISGHTALYWYRQSLGQGPEFLIYFQGTGAADDSGLPNDRFFAVRPEGSVSTLKIQRTERGDSAVYLCASSPDSRKNTEAFFGQGTRLTVV.

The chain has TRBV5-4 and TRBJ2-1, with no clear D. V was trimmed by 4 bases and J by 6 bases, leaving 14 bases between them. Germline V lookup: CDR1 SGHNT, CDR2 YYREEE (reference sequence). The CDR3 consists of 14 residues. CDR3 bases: TGTGCCAGCAGCCCCCCAGGATCCGGCAATGAGCAGTTCTTC. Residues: CASSPPGSGNEQFF.

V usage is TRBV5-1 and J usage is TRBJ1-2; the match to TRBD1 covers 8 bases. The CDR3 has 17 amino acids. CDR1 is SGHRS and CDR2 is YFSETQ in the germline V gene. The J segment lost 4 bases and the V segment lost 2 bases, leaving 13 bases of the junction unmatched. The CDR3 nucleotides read TGCGCCAGCAGCTTAAACGGACAGGGAAGTAAAGGCTATGGCTACACCTTC. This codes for CASSLNGQGSKGYGYTF.

Written as DNA, the CDR3 is TGTGCCAGCAGCGTAGGAAGCGTTGGTTCTGGAAACACCATATATTTT. Protein product: CASSVGSVGSGNTIYF. The J gene is TRBJ1-3, the V gene TRBV9, with unresolved D. The ends were cut back, 0 bases at V and 1 base at J, with 11 bases in the middle. The CDR3 covers 16 residues. Germline V lookup: CDR1 SGDLS, CDR2 YYNGEE.

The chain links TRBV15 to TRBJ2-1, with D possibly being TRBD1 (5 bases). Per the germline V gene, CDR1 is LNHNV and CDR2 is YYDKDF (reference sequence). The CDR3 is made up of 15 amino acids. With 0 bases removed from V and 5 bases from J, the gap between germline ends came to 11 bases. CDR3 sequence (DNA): TGTGCCACCAGCAGAGATAAGGGGCCCCACAATGAGCAGTTCTTC. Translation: CATSRDKGPHNEQFF.

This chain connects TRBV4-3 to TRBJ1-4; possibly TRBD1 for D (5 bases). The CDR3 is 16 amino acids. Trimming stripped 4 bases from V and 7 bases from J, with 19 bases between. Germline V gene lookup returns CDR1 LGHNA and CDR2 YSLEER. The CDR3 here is CASSPDTPGFGEKLFF. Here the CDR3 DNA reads TGCGCCAGCAGCCCGGACACTCCAGGCTTCGGTGAAAAACTGTTTTTT.

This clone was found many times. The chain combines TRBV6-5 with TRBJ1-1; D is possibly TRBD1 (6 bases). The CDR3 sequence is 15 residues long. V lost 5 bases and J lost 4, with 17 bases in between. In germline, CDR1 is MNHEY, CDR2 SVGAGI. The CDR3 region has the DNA TGTGCCAGCAGTACGTTCGGGGGGCTTGGCACTGAAGCTTTCTTT. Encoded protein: CASSTFGGLGTEAFF.

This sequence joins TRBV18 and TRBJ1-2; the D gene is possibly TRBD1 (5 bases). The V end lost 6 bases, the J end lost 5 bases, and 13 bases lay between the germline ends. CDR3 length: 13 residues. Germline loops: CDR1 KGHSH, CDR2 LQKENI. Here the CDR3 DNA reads TGTGCCAGCTCGCAACAGGAGGGGTATGGCTACACCTTC. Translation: CASSQQEGYGYTF.

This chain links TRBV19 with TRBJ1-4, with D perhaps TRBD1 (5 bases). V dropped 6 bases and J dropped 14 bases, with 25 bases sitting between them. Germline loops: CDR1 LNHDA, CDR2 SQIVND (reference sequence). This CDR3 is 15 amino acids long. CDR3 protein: CASRARGSNENWLFF. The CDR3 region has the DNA TGTGCCAGTAGGGCCCGGGGGAGTAATGAAAATTGGCTGTTTTTT.

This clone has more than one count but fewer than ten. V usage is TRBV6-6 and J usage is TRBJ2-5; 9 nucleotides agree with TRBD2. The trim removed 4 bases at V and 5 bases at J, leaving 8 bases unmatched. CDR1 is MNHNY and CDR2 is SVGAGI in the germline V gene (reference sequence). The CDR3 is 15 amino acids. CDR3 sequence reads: CASSSRAGGRETQYF. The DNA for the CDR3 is TGTGCCAGCAGTTCAAGAGCGGGGGGCCGTGAGACCCAGTACTTC.

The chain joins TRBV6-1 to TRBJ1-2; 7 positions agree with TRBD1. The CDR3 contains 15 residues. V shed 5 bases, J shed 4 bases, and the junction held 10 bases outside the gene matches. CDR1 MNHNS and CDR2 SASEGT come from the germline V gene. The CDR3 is CASSSRQGPIYGYTF. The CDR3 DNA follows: TGTGCCAGCAGTAGTCGACAGGGCCCCATCTATGGCTACACCTTC.

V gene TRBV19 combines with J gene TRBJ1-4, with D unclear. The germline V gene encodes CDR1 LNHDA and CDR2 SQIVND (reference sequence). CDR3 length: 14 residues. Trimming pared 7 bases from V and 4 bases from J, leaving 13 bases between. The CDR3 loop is CASTTRGNNEKLFF. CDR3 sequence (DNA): TGTGCCAGTACGACGCGGGGAAATAATGAAAAACTGTTTTTT. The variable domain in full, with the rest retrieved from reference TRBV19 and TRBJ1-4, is DGGITQSPKYLFRKEGQNVTLSCEQNLNHDAMYWYRQDPGQGLRLIYYSQIVNDFQKGDIAEGYSVSREKKESFPLTVTSAQKNPTAFYLCASTTRGNNEKLFFGSGTQLSVL.

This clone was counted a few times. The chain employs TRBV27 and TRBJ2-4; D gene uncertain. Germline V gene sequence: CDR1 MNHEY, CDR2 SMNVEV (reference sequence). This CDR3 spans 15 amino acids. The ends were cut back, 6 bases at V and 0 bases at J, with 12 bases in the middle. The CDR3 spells CASRAADLAKNIQYF. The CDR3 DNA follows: TGTGCCAGCAGGGCGGCCGATCTAGCCAAAAACATTCAGTACTTC.

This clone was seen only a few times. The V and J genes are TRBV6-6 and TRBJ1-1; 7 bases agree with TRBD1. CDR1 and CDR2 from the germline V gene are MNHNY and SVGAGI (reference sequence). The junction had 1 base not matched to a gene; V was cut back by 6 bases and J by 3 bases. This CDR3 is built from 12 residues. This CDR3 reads CASSQGDTEAFF. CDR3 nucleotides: TGTGCCAGCAGCCAGGGGGACACTGAAGCTTTCTTT.

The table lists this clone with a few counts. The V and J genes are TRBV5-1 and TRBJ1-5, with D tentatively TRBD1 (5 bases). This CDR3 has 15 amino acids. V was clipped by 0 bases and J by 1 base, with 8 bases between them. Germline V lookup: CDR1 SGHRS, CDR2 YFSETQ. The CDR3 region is CASSLGPGSNQPQHF. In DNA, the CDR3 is TGCGCCAGCAGCTTGGGTCCAGGGAGCAATCAGCCCCAGCATTTT.

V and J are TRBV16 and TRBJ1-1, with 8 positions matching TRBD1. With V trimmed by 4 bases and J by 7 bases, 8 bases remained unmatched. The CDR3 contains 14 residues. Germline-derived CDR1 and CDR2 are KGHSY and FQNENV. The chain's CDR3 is CASSPNSGQGEAFF. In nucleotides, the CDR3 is TGTGCCAGCAGCCCCAACTCAGGACAGGGTGAAGCTTTCTTT.

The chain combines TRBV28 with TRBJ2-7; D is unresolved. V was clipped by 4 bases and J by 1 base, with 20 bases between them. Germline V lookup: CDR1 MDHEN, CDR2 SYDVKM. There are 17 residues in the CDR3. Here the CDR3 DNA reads TGTGCCAGCAGTTCCTACGGCAGGCACCTGGGTTCCTACGAGCAGTACTTC. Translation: CASSSYGRHLGSYEQYF.

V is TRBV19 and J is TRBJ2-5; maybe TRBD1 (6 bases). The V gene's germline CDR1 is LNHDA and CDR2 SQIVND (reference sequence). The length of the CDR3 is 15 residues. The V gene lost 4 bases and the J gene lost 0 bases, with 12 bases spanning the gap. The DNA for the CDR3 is TGTGCCAGTAGTAGTCACAGGGCCCACCAAGAGACCCAGTACTTC. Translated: CASSSHRAHQETQYF.

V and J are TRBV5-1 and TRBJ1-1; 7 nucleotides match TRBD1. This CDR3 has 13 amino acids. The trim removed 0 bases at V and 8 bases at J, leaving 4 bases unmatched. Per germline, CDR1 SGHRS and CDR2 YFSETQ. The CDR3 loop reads CASSLEPGQEAFF. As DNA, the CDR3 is TGCGCCAGCAGCTTGGAGCCGGGACAGGAAGCTTTCTTT.

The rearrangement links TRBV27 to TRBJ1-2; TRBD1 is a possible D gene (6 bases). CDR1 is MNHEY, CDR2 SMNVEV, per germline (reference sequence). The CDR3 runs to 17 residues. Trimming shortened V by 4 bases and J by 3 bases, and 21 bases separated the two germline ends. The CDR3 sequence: CASSSSTNGGRHYGYTF. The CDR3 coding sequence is TGTGCCAGCAGTTCATCCACGAACGGGGGGCGTCACTATGGCTACACCTTC.